A single sample gave rise to the 15 T cell receptor beta chains below, sequenced in a study of T cell responses to AZD1222 COVID-19 vaccine. Profiled with immunoSEQ multiplex PCR; TCRdb holds only in-frame clones, not every one. The repertoire holds over 100,000 clones, with 88% as singletons. The material was peripheral blood, obtained on day 0 of AZD1222 vaccination. The receptor source for this set is an adult in good health.

The chain employs TRBV20-1 and TRBJ2-7, with 11 bases identical to TRBD1. The ends lost 3 bases at V and 6 bases at J; junction bases unmatched: 10. CDR1 DFQATT and CDR2 SNEGSKA come from the germline V gene (reference sequence). CDR3 size: 15 residues. As DNA, the CDR3 is TGCAGTGCTAGTCGGGGACAGGGGGTGCAAAGCGAGCAGTACTTC. As protein: CSASRGQGVQSEQYF.

This chain joins TRBV7-3 and TRBJ1-2; 7 bases agree with TRBD1. Germline V gives CDR1 SGHTA, CDR2 FQGTGA. This CDR3 is 15 amino acids long. The V segment lost 2 bases and the J segment 2 bases; nucleotides outside the gene matches: 5. The CDR3 DNA follows: TGTGCCAGCAGCTTATACGGGACAGTAAACTATGGCTACACCTTC. This translates into CASSLYGTVNYGYTF.

The chain uses TRBV9 and TRBJ1-2, with D uncertain. Germline CDR1 SGDLS, CDR2 YYNGEE. V was pared by 0 bases and J by 2 bases, with 8 bases between. This CDR3 contains 14 residues. The DNA of the CDR3 is TGTGCCAGCAGCGTAGATCCCAGCAACTATGGCTACACCTTC. Its protein is CASSVDPSNYGYTF. The whole variable domain, filled in from reference TRBV9 and TRBJ1-2, reads DSGVTQTPKHLITATGQRVTLRCSPRSGDLSVYWYQQSLDQGLQFLIQYYNGEERAKGNILERFSAQQFPDLHSELNLSSLELGDSALYFCASSVDPSNYGYTFGSGTRLTVV.

The genes are TRBV19 and TRBJ1-2, with D maybe TRBD1 (6 bases). Germline V CDR1 and CDR2: LNHDA, SQIVND (reference sequence). The V and J ends lost 5 bases and 2 bases respectively, with 18 bases between them. This CDR3 has 16 amino acids. This chain's CDR3 is CASSEPQGSRNYGYTF. The DNA for the CDR3 is TGTGCCAGTAGTGAACCCCAGGGGAGCAGGAACTATGGCTACACCTTC.

The chain has TRBV4-3 and TRBJ1-2; D is possibly TRBD1 (5 bases). With 0 bases removed from V and 3 bases from J, the gap between germline ends came to 14 bases. Germline CDR1 is LGHNA and CDR2 is YSLEER. The CDR3 length is 16 residues. CDR3 residues: CASSQEGGAYDYGYTF. DNA for the CDR3: TGCGCCAGCAGCCAAGAAGGAGGGGCTTATGACTATGGCTACACCTTC.

The chain couples TRBV10-3 to TRBJ1-2; D is unclear. Germline CDR1 ENHRY, CDR2 SYGVKD. Trimming left V 0 bases short and J 7 bases short, with 15 bases between. The CDR3 has 15 residues. The CDR3 nucleotides are TGTGCCATCAGTGAGTCGAGATCCGGTAATGTTGGCTACACCTTC. Translation: CAISESRSGNVGYTF.

The rearrangement uses TRBV6-5 and TRBJ2-1, with 8 bases identical to TRBD2. This CDR3 is built from 15 residues. CDR1 and CDR2 (germline): MNHEY, SVGAGI. V shed 8 bases, J shed 8 bases, and the junction held 14 bases outside the gene matches. The CDR3 nucleotides read TGTGCCAGCGGGGGAGCCGGGGGGGCGGAGGATGAGCAGTTCTTC. Amino acids: CASGGAGGAEDEQFF.

This clone is medium-sized by share. The DNA for the CDR3 is TGCGCCAGCAGCCGTTACGGACCGAGCAATCAGCCCCAGCATTTT. Its protein product is CASSRYGPSNQPQHF. The V and J genes are TRBV4-1 and TRBJ1-5; D not resolved. With 4 bases removed from V and 1 base from J, the gap between germline ends came to 11 bases. CDR1 is MGHRA and CDR2 is YSYEKL in the germline V gene. This CDR3 contains 15 residues.

This chain joins TRBV9 and TRBJ2-1, with 14 bases identical to TRBD2. The V and J ends lost 3 bases and 2 bases, in that order; junction bases with no gene match: 4. Germline V gene lookup returns CDR1 SGDLS and CDR2 YYNGEE. This CDR3 has 17 amino acids. The CDR3 DNA is TGTGCCAGCAGCGCGACTAGCGGGGGGGCCCCCTACAATGAGCAGTTCTTC. It translates to CASSATSGGAPYNEQFF.

This clone was observed once. The V call is TRBV6-5, the J call TRBJ2-7; possible D gene TRBD2, 6 bases. The germline V and J ends were trimmed by 3 bases and 4 bases, with 10 bases remaining between them. This CDR3 contains 13 residues. Germline CDR1 MNHEY, CDR2 SVGAGI. CDR3 DNA sequence: TGTGCCAGCAGTTATGCGGGGAGGTACGAGCAGTACTTC. Translation gives CASSYAGRYEQYF.

The V and J genes are TRBV5-4 and TRBJ2-3; 9 bases map to TRBD2. Trimming at V came to 3 bases and at J to 0 bases, leaving 8 bases not matched to a gene. The CDR3 contains 17 residues. Germline V gives CDR1 SGHNT, CDR2 YYREEE (reference sequence). This CDR3 reads CASSSAKRGESTDTQYF. The CDR3 DNA is TGTGCCAGCAGCTCCGCAAAGCGGGGGGAAAGCACAGATACGCAGTATTTT.

The CDR3, as DNA: TGTGCCAGCAGCCTTTTCCTGAACACTGAAGCTTTCTTT. Translating it yields CASSLFLNTEAFF. J is TRBJ1-1 and V is TRBV7-8; D is unresolved. This CDR3 has 13 amino acids. V lost 5 bases and J lost 0, with 7 bases in between. The germline V gene encodes CDR1 SGHVS and CDR2 FQNEAQ. The whole variable domain, filled in from reference TRBV7-8 and TRBJ1-1, reads GAGVSQSPRYKVAKRGQDVALRCDPISGHVSLFWYQQALGQGPEFLTYFQNEAQLDKSGLPSDRFFAERPEGSVSTLKIQRTQQEDSAVYLCASSLFLNTEAFFGQGTRLTVV.

The CDR3 loop is CASKDRALYGYTF. The DNA of the CDR3 is TGTGCCAGCAAAGACAGGGCACTCTATGGCTACACCTTC. The chain carries TRBV7-3 and TRBJ1-2, with TRBD1 matching over 7 bases. CDR3 length: 13 residues. Germline-derived CDR1 and CDR2 are SGHTA and FQGTGA. V was pared by 7 bases and J by 4 bases, with 6 bases of the junction left unmatched. Filled out from reference TRBV7-3 and TRBJ1-2, the complete variable domain reads GAGVSQTPSNKVTEKGKYVELRCDPISGHTALYWYRQSLGQGPEFLIYFQGTGAADDSGLPNDRFFAVRPEGSVSTLKIQRTERGDSAVYLCASKDRALYGYTFGSGTRLTVV.

The chain joins TRBV4-1 to TRBJ1-3; D is ambiguous. The CDR3 runs to 15 residues. V lost 0 bases to trimming and J lost 0 bases, with 6 bases between them. Per germline, CDR1 MGHRA and CDR2 YSYEKL. This chain's CDR3 is CASSQDMGSGNTIYF. CDR3 DNA sequence: TGCGCCAGCAGCCAAGATATGGGCTCTGGAAACACCATATATTTT.

As regards this clone: A read error may account for a junction end that differs from germline. Other DNA sequences from this sample encode an identical CDR3 as well. The chain has TRBV5-1 and TRBJ1-4; D may be TRBD1 (6 bases). CDR1 SGHRS and CDR2 YFSETQ come from the germline V gene. The CDR3 is 14 residues long. CDR3 region: CASSLDSTNEKLFF. The CDR3 DNA is TGCGCCAGCAGTTTGGACAGCACTAATGAAAAACTGTTTTTT.